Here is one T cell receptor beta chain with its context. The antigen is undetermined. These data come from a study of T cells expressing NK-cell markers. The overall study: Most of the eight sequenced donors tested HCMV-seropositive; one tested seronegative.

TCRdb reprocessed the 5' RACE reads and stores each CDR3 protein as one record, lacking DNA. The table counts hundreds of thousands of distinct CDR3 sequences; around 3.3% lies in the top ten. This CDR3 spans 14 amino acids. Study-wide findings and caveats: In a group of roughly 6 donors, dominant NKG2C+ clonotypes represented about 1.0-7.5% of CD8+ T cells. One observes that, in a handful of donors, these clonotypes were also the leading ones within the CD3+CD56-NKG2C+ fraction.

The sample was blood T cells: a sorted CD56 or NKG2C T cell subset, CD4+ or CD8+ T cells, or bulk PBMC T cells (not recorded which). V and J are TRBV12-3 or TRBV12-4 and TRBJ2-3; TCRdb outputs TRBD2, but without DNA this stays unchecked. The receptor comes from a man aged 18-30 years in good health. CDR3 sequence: CASSNGLAEGTQYF.